This TCR beta chain was profiled in a study of blood T cell repertoires in COVID-19. TCRdb's copy holds only in-frame clones and misses some; the assay was immunoSEQ multiplex PCR. The sample holds approximately 280,000 clones, around nine tenths seen once. Trimming shortened V by 2 bases and J by 10 bases, and 6 bases separated the two germline ends. This CDR3 region has 11 residues. The TCR sequence derives from a woman aged 55-75 years with acute or convalescent COVID-19. The sequenced sample consisted of peripheral blood. The chain joins TRBV12-3 or TRBV12-4 to TRBJ2-1, with D unresolved. CDR3 region: CASSLQREQFF. The CDR3 nucleotides are TGTGCCAGCAGTTTACAGAGGGAGCAGTTCTTC.